The present T cell receptor (beta chain) was sequenced within a study of Ad26.COV2.S vaccination and SARS-CoV-2 variants. Study-level information: Participant was drawn from the COV1001 Ad26.COV2.S trial arm.

Using immunoSEQ multiplex PCR, the repertoire was profiled, and TCRdb retains in-frame clones only, with some absent. The repertoire consists of 200,000 to 250,000 clones, with more than 75% occurring once and the leading ten covering around 11%. As to treatment: roughly 19 received Ad26.COV2.S at low or high dose, single or two shots; several received placebo; per-sample allocation not given. Collection of samples fell on day 63 after the first vaccine or placebo injection. The sequencing used peripheral blood, collected in a trial of Ad26.COV2.S vaccine versus placebo. This clonotype originated in a person between 18 and 65 years old who received the Ad26.COV2.S COVID-19 vaccine or a placebo.

For the CDR3, the DNA is TGTGCCAGCAGTTCTCCGGACAGGTATGCCTACGAGCAGTACTTC. It encodes CASSSPDRYAYEQYF. The chain joins TRBV28 to TRBJ2-7; the match to TRBD1 covers 7 bases. The trim removed 4 bases at V and 2 bases at J, leaving 8 bases unmatched. Germline loops: CDR1 MDHEN, CDR2 SYDVKM. The CDR3 length is 15 residues. Together with reference TRBV28 and TRBJ2-7, the CDR3 gives the full variable domain: DVKVTQSSRYLVKRTGEKVFLECVQDMDHENMFWYRQDPGLGLRLIYFSYDVKMKEKGDIPEGYSVSREKKERFSLILESASTNQTSMYLCASSSPDRYAYEQYFGPGTRLTVT.